The table lists the clone carrying this TCR beta chain with a few counts. The CDR3 is made up of 15 amino acids. Germline CDR1 MNHNS, CDR2 SASEGT. Trimming pared 5 bases from V and 4 bases from J, leaving 15 bases between. The sample is drawn from a study of OX40 agonist ivuxolimab in advanced cancers. Study summary: Patients with hepatocellular carcinoma, melanoma, renal cell or head and neck cancer made up the dose-escalation patients.

Repertoires were generated with immunoSEQ multiplex PCR, while TCRdb's copy carries only in-frame clones and drops some. Seen here are 40,000 to 55,000 clones, about nine tenths observed once, and the top ten hold 12% to 15%. This chain joins TRBV6-1 and TRBJ2-1; D perhaps matches TRBD1 (6 bases). Here the sequenced sample was CD4+ or CD8+ T cells sorted from blood, taken in a trial of the OX40 agonist ivuxolimab. The TCR sequence derives from an adult with an advanced solid tumor such as melanoma, head and neck, liver or kidney cancer. The CDR3 nucleotides read TGTGCCAGCAGTAACGGACAGTTTGATTACAATGAGCAGTTCTTC. Protein sequence: CASSNGQFDYNEQFF.